These 21 T cell receptor beta chains share one sample of origin, sequenced in a study of T-cell memory formation after mild COVID-19. MiXCR was run by TCRdb on the 5' RACE reads, yielding one entry per CDR3 protein. The sample records around 130,000 distinct CDR3 sequences, 11% to 15% being singletons. Source material: PBMCs or a T cell subset sorted from them (not recorded which). The receptors here all came from an adult woman who had mild COVID-19 (a few samples of this study predate the infection). Cell type and time point are not known.

V and J are TRBV27 and TRBJ1-2; D remains ambiguous. The germline CDR1 and CDR2 sequences are MNHEY and SMNVEV (reference sequence). The V and J ends lost 2 bases and 0 bases respectively, with 13 bases between them. The CDR3 loop spans 16 amino acids. This CDR3 is CASSLIVGRTNYGYTF. The DNA for the CDR3 is TGTGCCAGCAGTTTAATTGTCGGTAGGACTAACTATGGCTACACCTTC.

This chain links TRBV20-1 with TRBJ2-7, with no clear D. The CDR3 contains 13 residues. CDR1 is DFQATT, CDR2 SNEGSKA, per germline (reference sequence). Between the trimmed V and J ends, which lost 1 base and 3 bases, there was a span of 10 bases. The CDR3 reads CSARGVYGYEQYF. The CDR3 DNA reads TGCAGTGCTAGAGGGGTCTACGGCTACGAGCAGTACTTC.

V is TRBV19 and J is TRBJ1-1, with TRBD1 matching 11 bases. The CDR3 is made up of 16 amino acids. The V gene end was trimmed by 2 bases and the J gene end by 5 bases; junction bases not matched to a gene: 7. The V gene's germline CDR1 is LNHDA and CDR2 SQIVND (reference sequence). CDR3 DNA sequence: TGTGCCAGTAGTATAAAAGCCGGACAGGGGGCGACTGAAGCTTTCTTT. Encoded protein: CASSIKAGQGATEAFF.

The rearrangement joins TRBV20-1 to TRBJ1-2; 8 nucleotides line up with TRBD1. V was clipped by 4 bases and J by 3 bases; unmatched bases: 7. This CDR3 is 14 amino acids long. The germline CDR1 and CDR2 sequences are DFQATT and SNEGSKA (reference sequence). CDR3 DNA: TGCAGTGCTAACCTGGACAGGGTTGACTATGGCTACACCTTC. It translates to CSANLDRVDYGYTF.

The V and J genes are TRBV2 and TRBJ1-6; unclear D gene. The CDR3 covers 14 residues. From germline, CDR1 is SNHLY and CDR2 FYNNEI. V dropped 8 bases and J dropped 5 bases, with 13 bases sitting between them. The CDR3 bases are TGTGCCAGCGAAAAGGCAGCGGATAATTCACCCCTCCACTTT. Translating gives CASEKAADNSPLHF.

The chain has TRBV11-3 and TRBJ2-1; 14 bases fit TRBD2. The CDR3 contains 15 residues. V was pared by 4 bases and J by 9 bases, with 5 bases of the junction left unmatched. Per germline, CDR1 SGHNT and CDR2 YENEEA. As DNA, the CDR3 is TGTGCCAGCAGCTCGAGGACTAGCGGGAGGAGTGAGCAGTTCTTC. As protein: CASSSRTSGRSEQFF.

In its sample, this clonotype was seen a few times. The chain combines TRBV27 with TRBJ2-1; the D gene is possibly TRBD1 (5 bases). Germline assignment: CDR1 MNHEY and CDR2 SMNVEV (reference sequence). Trimming cost V 0 bases and J 2 bases, with 11 bases left between them. This CDR3 comprises 16 residues. The CDR3 DNA reads as TGTGCCAGCAGTTTATCTAGGCAGGGTCCCTACAATGAGCAGTTCTTC. Protein: CASSLSRQGPYNEQFF.

The rearrangement joins TRBV12-3 or TRBV12-4 to TRBJ2-7; 9 positions agree with TRBD1. Trimming cost V 6 bases and J 4 bases; bases outside gene matches: 10. The CDR3 totals 15 residues. The CDR3, as DNA: TGTGCCAGCAGCGGACTCGGGACAGGGTTGTACGAGCAGTACTTC. It encodes CASSGLGTGLYEQYF.

In this sample, this clonotype turned up a few times. The rearrangement joins TRBV9 to TRBJ2-3; TRBD1 matches 9 bases. Trimming at V came to 4 bases and at J to 3 bases, leaving 12 bases not matched to a gene. The germline CDR1 and CDR2 sequences are SGDLS and YYNGEE. The CDR3 extends over 17 amino acids. The CDR3 is CASSTTAGTGFTDTQYF. DNA for the CDR3: TGTGCCAGCAGCACAACCGCCGGGACAGGGTTTACAGATACGCAGTATTTT. Filled out from reference TRBV9 and TRBJ2-3, the complete variable domain reads DSGVTQTPKHLITATGQRVTLRCSPRSGDLSVYWYQQSLDQGLQFLIQYYNGEERAKGNILERFSAQQFPDLHSELNLSSLELGDSALYFCASSTTAGTGFTDTQYFGPGTRLTVL.

This clonotype was seen a handful of times. The chain has TRBV5-1 and TRBJ2-1; the D is unclear. Trimming took off 0 bases at V and 0 bases at J, with 13 bases between the two ends. Germline assignment: CDR1 SGHRS and CDR2 YFSETQ. This CDR3 comprises 17 residues. The CDR3 reads CASSLGPGQSSYNEQFF. The CDR3 DNA follows: TGCGCCAGCAGCTTGGGCCCGGGTCAGAGCTCCTACAATGAGCAGTTCTTC.

This clonotype was detected only a few times. The chain has TRBV9 and TRBJ2-1; 14 bases map to TRBD2. The V gene end was trimmed by 3 bases and the J gene end by 14 bases; junction bases not matched to a gene: 7. Germline V CDR1 and CDR2: SGDLS, YYNGEE. The CDR3 extends over 14 amino acids. CDR3 nucleotide sequence: TGTGCCAGCAGCGGGGGGGGACTAGCGGGAGAAGAGTTCTTC. It yields the protein CASSGGGLAGEEFF.

This clonotype occurred a few times. The chain recombines TRBV7-3 with TRBJ2-1, with 10 bases fitting TRBD2. V shed 6 bases, J shed 7 bases, and the junction held 9 bases outside the gene matches. Germline CDR1 reads SGHTA; CDR2 reads FQGTGA. The CDR3 sequence is 15 residues long. CDR3 DNA sequence: TGTGCCAGCAGGTCCGGGACTAGCGTAACAAATGAGCAGTTCTTC. Its protein product is CASRSGTSVTNEQFF.

There are many counts of this clonotype. This chain connects TRBV9 to TRBJ2-3; no definite D call. Germline loops: CDR1 SGDLS, CDR2 YYNGEE. The CDR3 totals 14 residues. Trimming pared 2 bases from V and 0 bases from J, leaving 7 bases between. The CDR3 loop reads CASSVVLSTDTQYF. The CDR3, as DNA: TGTGCCAGCAGCGTGGTGTTAAGCACAGATACGCAGTATTTT.

The sample holds many counts of this clonotype. The chain links TRBV24-1 to TRBJ1-1, with a possible D match to TRBD1 (5 bases). Germline V gene data show CDR1 as KGHDR and CDR2 as SFDVKD. The V end lost 4 bases, the J end lost 7 bases, and 9 bases lay between the germline ends. This CDR3 has 12 amino acids. Written as DNA, the CDR3 is TGTGCCACCAGTGAACGGGACGGTGAAGCTTTCTTT. Protein: CATSERDGEAFF.

This clonotype occurred a few times. This sequence joins TRBV7-2 and TRBJ2-1; 11 bases line up with TRBD2. V trimming: 3 bases; J trimming: 6 bases; junction bases outside the gene matches: 10. The CDR3 spans 17 residues. Germline V gene data show CDR1 as SGHTA and CDR2 as FQGNSA. The CDR3 sequence: CASSFTAGTSGPNEQFF. CDR3 coding DNA: TGTGCCAGCAGCTTTACCGCCGGGACTAGCGGCCCCAATGAGCAGTTCTTC.

The sample holds a few counts of this clonotype. The chain is built from TRBV7-3 and TRBJ2-1; 13 bases line up with TRBD2. The V gene's germline CDR1 is SGHTA and CDR2 FQGTGA. CDR3 length: 17 amino acids. V was pared by 4 bases and J by 8 bases, with 11 bases of the junction left unmatched. CDR3 sequence reads: CASSYHGLAGAGDEQFF. DNA for the CDR3: TGTGCCAGCAGCTACCACGGACTAGCGGGAGCTGGCGATGAGCAGTTCTTC.

This clonotype occurred a few times. V usage is TRBV7-9 and J usage is TRBJ2-1; 9 bases are a match to TRBD2. The CDR3 extends over 14 amino acids. Germline lookup yields CDR1 SEHNR and CDR2 FQNEAQ (reference sequence). Germline trimming cut 6 bases from V and 0 bases from J; bases unmatched to any gene: 0. The CDR3 bases are TGTGCCAGCAGGCGGGAGGGCTCCTACAATGAGCAGTTCTTC. This codes for CASRREGSYNEQFF.

The sample holds a few counts of this clonotype. This rearrangement joins TRBV5-1 to TRBJ2-5, with TRBD2 matching 13 bases. This CDR3 is built from 15 residues. Germline V gene lookup returns CDR1 SGHRS and CDR2 YFSETQ. The V gene end was trimmed by 5 bases and the J gene end by 3 bases; junction bases not matched to a gene: 4. The CDR3 here is CASSSGLAGEETQYF. The CDR3 nucleotides are TGCGCCAGCAGTTCCGGACTAGCGGGAGAAGAGACCCAGTACTTC.

Points on this clonotype: Compared with germline, one end of the junction differs, possibly owing to a read error. The CDR3 reads CTARDFWAEGSYNEQFF. The CDR3 nucleotides read TGCACTGCTAGAGATTTCTGGGCCGAGGGCTCCTACAATGAGCAGTTCTTC. The chain couples TRBV20-1 to TRBJ2-1, with D tentatively TRBD2 (5 bases). CDR1 and CDR2 from the germline V gene are DFQATT and SNEGSKA (reference sequence). CDR3 size: 17 residues.

This clonotype has only a few counts. The V and J genes are TRBV20-1 and TRBJ1-1; D gene uncertain. V dropped 0 bases and J dropped 5 bases, with 13 bases sitting between them. This CDR3 has 14 amino acids. The germline CDR1 and CDR2 sequences are DFQATT and SNEGSKA (reference sequence). In DNA form, the CDR3 reads TGCAGTGCTAGAGAGTTAGGTACTGGGACTGAAGCTTTCTTT. Protein product: CSARELGTGTEAFF.

This clonotype was seen many times. This chain joins TRBV5-1 and TRBJ2-7; D is ambiguous. The V end lost 4 bases, the J end lost 1 base, and 15 bases lay between the germline ends. The CDR3 runs to 15 residues. Germline V gives CDR1 SGHRS, CDR2 YFSETQ. DNA for the CDR3: TGCGCCAGCAGCCCCCAGCAGGCTGAATCCTACGAGCAGTACTTC. This translates into CASSPQQAESYEQYF.